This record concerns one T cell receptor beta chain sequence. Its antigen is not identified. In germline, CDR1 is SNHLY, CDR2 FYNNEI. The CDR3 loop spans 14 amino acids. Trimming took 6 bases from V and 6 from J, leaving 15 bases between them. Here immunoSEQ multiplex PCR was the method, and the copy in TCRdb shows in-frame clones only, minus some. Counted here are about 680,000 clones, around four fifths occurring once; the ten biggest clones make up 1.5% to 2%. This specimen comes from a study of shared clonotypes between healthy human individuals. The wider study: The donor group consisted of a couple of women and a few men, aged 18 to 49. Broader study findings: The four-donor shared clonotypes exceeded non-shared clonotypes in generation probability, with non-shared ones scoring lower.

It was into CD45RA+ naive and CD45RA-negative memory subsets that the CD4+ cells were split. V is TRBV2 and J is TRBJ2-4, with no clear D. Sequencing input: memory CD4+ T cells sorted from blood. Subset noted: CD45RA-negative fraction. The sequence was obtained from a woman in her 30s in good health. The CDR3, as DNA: TGTGCCAGCAGCCTGCTGGTAAACGCAAACATTCAGTACTTC. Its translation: CASSLLVNANIQYF.